These 20 T cell receptor beta chains share one sample of origin, sequenced in a study of T cells in localized non-small cell lung cancer. Sequencing used immunoSEQ multiplex PCR; TCRdb keeps in-frame clones, though not all of them. The sample records approximately 88,000 clones, roughly 93% being singletons. Sequencing used PBMCs, obtained before any cancer treatment. The receptors originated from a woman between 40 and 69 years old with stage II squamous cell lung carcinoma.

The rearrangement links TRBV11-2 to TRBJ2-1; D may be TRBD2 (7 bases). Trimming removed 1 base from V and 8 bases from J, with 15 bases in between. The CDR3 extends over 15 amino acids. Per the germline V gene, CDR1 is SGHAT and CDR2 is FQNNGV. This CDR3 reads CASSLGPRGGYEQFF. In DNA, the CDR3 is TGTGCCAGCAGCTTAGGCCCGAGGGGGGGGTATGAGCAGTTCTTC.

This sequence joins TRBV14 and TRBJ2-5; D may match TRBD1 or TRBD2 (5 bases each). Germline CDR1 SGHDN, CDR2 FVKESK. The ends were cut back, 6 bases at V and 7 bases at J, with 18 bases in the middle. The CDR3 has 14 residues. This chain's CDR3 is CASRIGTSVGTQYF. DNA for the CDR3: TGTGCCAGCAGAATCGGGACCTCCGTGGGGACCCAGTACTTC.

V gene TRBV7-6 combines with J gene TRBJ2-5; no firm D call. V was clipped by 1 base and J by 5 bases, with 5 bases between them. Germline V gene lookup returns CDR1 SGHVS and CDR2 FNYEAQ. There are 12 residues in the CDR3. Here the CDR3 reads CASSLVGETQYF. Here the CDR3 DNA reads TGTGCCAGCAGCTTAGTTGGGGAGACCCAGTACTTC. The entire variable domain, with the rest obtained from reference TRBV7-6 and TRBJ2-5, is as follows: GAGVSQSPRYKVTKRGQDVALRCDPISGHVSLYWYRQALGQGPEFLTYFNYEAQQDKSGLPNDRFSAERPEGSISTLTIQRTEQRDSAMYRCASSLVGETQYFGPGTRLLVL.

V usage is TRBV4-1 and J usage is TRBJ2-2; D is unclear. Germline V CDR1 and CDR2: MGHRA, YSYEKL. V lost 1 base and J 3 bases, leaving 15 bases between the germline ends. The CDR3 runs 17 residues. CDR3 residues: CASSQVNMGFDTGELFF. Written as DNA, the CDR3 is TGCGCCAGCAGCCAAGTCAACATGGGGTTCGACACCGGGGAGCTGTTTTTT.

The CDR3 protein is CASSPRTGGNQPQHF. The CDR3, as DNA: TGTGCCAGCAGCCCTCGGACAGGGGGGAATCAGCCCCAGCATTTT. The chain has TRBV16 and TRBJ1-5, with 10 bases matching TRBD1. Germline CDR1 and CDR2: KGHSY and FQNENV. The CDR3 is 15 residues long. The trim removed 4 bases at V and 4 bases at J, leaving 4 bases unmatched.

The chain's CDR3 is CSVEWGAGYGYTF. DNA for the CDR3: TGCAGCGTTGAGTGGGGGGCTGGGTATGGCTACACCTTC. The rearrangement links TRBV29-1 to TRBJ1-2; possibly TRBD1 for D (6 bases). This CDR3 is 13 amino acids long. Germline values: CDR1 SQVTM, CDR2 ANQGSEA. The ends were cut back, 3 bases at V and 5 bases at J, with 13 bases in the middle.

This clone was seen just once. The chain is built from TRBV5-1 and TRBJ2-5; the D is unclear. This CDR3 has 14 residues. Trimming shortened V by 4 bases and J by 0 bases, and 10 bases separated the two germline ends. Germline V CDR1 and CDR2: SGHRS, YFSETQ. CDR3 in DNA: TGCGCCAGCAGCCATCCCCCGAACCAAGAGACCCAGTACTTC. Translating it yields CASSHPPNQETQYF.

This chain uses TRBV6-1 with TRBJ1-5; weak D call: TRBD1 (5 bases). The CDR3 is 13 residues long. Between the trimmed V and J ends, which lost 6 bases and 7 bases, there was a span of 13 bases. Germline lookup yields CDR1 MNHNS and CDR2 SASEGT. CDR3 DNA sequence: TGTGCCAGCAGCCCCCAGGGTGCCCAGCCCCAGCATTTT. It encodes CASSPQGAQPQHF.

The chain employs TRBV6-6 and TRBJ1-3, with D possibly being TRBD1 (5 bases). V lost 4 bases, J lost 0 bases, and 13 bases lay in between. CDR1 and CDR2 (germline): MNHNY, SVGAGI (reference sequence). The CDR3 length is 16 residues. CDR3 protein: CASSWGGRSSGNTIYF. The CDR3, as DNA: TGTGCCAGCAGTTGGGGGGGACGGAGCTCTGGAAACACCATATATTTT.

The chain has TRBV12-5 and TRBJ2-7; 9 bases match TRBD2. V lost 1 base, J lost 2 bases, and 3 bases stayed unmatched. This CDR3 has 15 amino acids. Germline-derived CDR1 and CDR2 are LGHNT and FRNRAP. CDR3 in DNA: TGTGCTAGTGGTTTGGCTGCTAGCGGGACCTACGAGCAGTACTTC. It encodes CASGLAASGTYEQYF.

This clone was seen just once. The chain links TRBV5-4 to TRBJ2-6, with D possibly TRBD1 on 6 matching bases. Looked up from germline, CDR1 is SGHNT and CDR2 is YYREEE (reference sequence). Between the trimmed V and J ends, which lost 4 bases and 2 bases, there was a span of 7 bases. The CDR3 length is 14 residues. Here the CDR3 DNA reads TGTGCCAGCAGCGACAGGACTGGGGCCAACGTCCTGACTTTC. Protein sequence: CASSDRTGANVLTF.

In this sample, this clone turned up a few times. The chain is built from TRBV5-1 and TRBJ1-1, with D unresolved. The CDR3 spans 12 residues. CDR1 and CDR2 (germline): SGHRS, YFSETQ. With 4 bases removed from V and 11 bases from J, the gap between germline ends came to 15 bases. For the CDR3, the DNA is TGCGCCAGCAGCACGGACCGGACGCAGGCTTTCTTT. It yields the protein CASSTDRTQAFF.

This chain uses TRBV15 with TRBJ2-3; weak D call: TRBD2 (7 bases). V lost 8 bases to trimming and J lost 3 bases, with 24 bases between them. CDR3 length: 17 residues. The V gene's germline CDR1 is LNHNV and CDR2 YYDKDF (reference sequence). The CDR3 bases are TGTGCCACCGCAAAAGAGGTCGGGGGGCACCCAACAGATACGCAGTATTTT. Translation gives CATAKEVGGHPTDTQYF. Full variable domain (rest looked up from reference TRBV15 and TRBJ2-3): DAMVIQNPRYQVTQFGKPVTLSCSQTLNHNVMYWYQQKSSQAPKLLFHYYDKDFNNEADTPDNFQSRRPNTSFCFLDIRSPGLGDTAMYLCATAKEVGGHPTDTQYFGPGTRLTVL.

In DNA, the CDR3 is TGCGCCAGCAGCTCAGGACGGGGTAATGAAAAACTGTTTTTT. As protein: CASSSGRGNEKLFF. The chain uses TRBV5-1 and TRBJ1-4; no reliable D call. The CDR3 spans 14 residues. V was pared by 3 bases and J by 4 bases, with 10 bases between. CDR1 SGHRS and CDR2 YFSETQ come from the germline V gene.

The V and J genes are TRBV4-1 and TRBJ2-1; TRBD2 is a possible D gene (5 bases). This CDR3 is built from 18 residues. V lost 1 base to trimming and J lost 4 bases, with 20 bases between them. The germline V gene encodes CDR1 MGHRA and CDR2 YSYEKL. Here the CDR3 DNA reads TGCGCCAGCAGCCAAGTTCCCCCGTTATGGGAGCGATACAATGAGCAGTTCTTC. Encoded protein: CASSQVPPLWERYNEQFF.

The chain has TRBV6-6 and TRBJ2-7; D remains unclear. The CDR3 has 13 residues. V dropped 0 bases and J dropped 5 bases, with 8 bases sitting between them. The germline gives CDR1 MNHNY, CDR2 SVGAGI (reference sequence). The CDR3 loop is CASSYSLVNEQYF. Written as DNA, the CDR3 is TGTGCCAGCAGTTACTCGTTGGTCAACGAGCAGTACTTC.

The genes are TRBV6-1 and TRBJ1-2, with D possibly matching TRBD1 (5 bases). Germline V lookup: CDR1 MNHNS, CDR2 SASEGT. The CDR3 runs 13 residues. Trimming cost V 10 bases and J 7 bases, with 19 bases left between them. The CDR3 DNA follows: TGTGCCACCTCGGAGGGGCCCTATTTTGGCTACACCTTC. This codes for CATSEGPYFGYTF.

This clone has more than one count but fewer than ten. The V call is TRBV11-2, the J call TRBJ2-3, with 8 bases lining up with TRBD1. The CDR3 is 13 residues long. Germline lookup yields CDR1 SGHAT and CDR2 FQNNGV. The ends lost 6 bases at V and 14 bases at J; junction bases unmatched: 13. CDR3 in amino acids: CASSPGTGQARYF. DNA of the CDR3: TGTGCCAGCAGTCCCGGGACAGGACAGGCCAGGTATTTT.

Written as DNA, the CDR3 is TGTGCCAGCAGTGAAGGCGGAGTCCGAGGAGCTTTCTTT. It codes for CASSEGGVRGAFF. The chain combines TRBV2 with TRBJ1-1; D is ambiguous. The germline V and J ends were trimmed by 1 base and 10 bases, with 13 bases remaining between them. Germline V lookup: CDR1 SNHLY, CDR2 FYNNEI. CDR3 size: 13 residues.

The chain uses TRBV27 and TRBJ2-2, with D tentatively TRBD1 (6 bases). V lost 5 bases and J lost 6, with 13 bases in between. The CDR3 is 14 residues long. From germline, CDR1 is MNHEY and CDR2 SMNVEV (reference sequence). CDR3 loop: CASSVTQGSGELFF. CDR3 DNA sequence: TGTGCCAGCAGTGTGACGCAGGGGTCCGGGGAGCTGTTTTTT.